The 28 T cell receptor beta chains listed next were all sequenced from one sample in a study of blood T cell repertoires in COVID-19 (dated by TCRdb to 2020 to 2021). Libraries were built with the immunoSEQ multiplex PCR assay. As stored in TCRdb, this immuneACCESS dataset retains in-frame rearrangements with V and J assigned. A fraction of the clones does not appear; measured against another copy, unresolved V genes explain less than half of the discrepancy, and the remainder lacks a known reason. For this sample the table gives some 180,000 clones, of which approximately 88% were detected only once. Clones ranked in the top ten supply around 6.3% of the sample. Sequenced input: peripheral blood. The origin of the receptors is a woman between 35 and 50 years old with COVID-19, enrolled during active disease.

The J gene is TRBJ2-2, the V gene TRBV5-5; 13 bases line up with TRBD2. Germline loops: CDR1 SGHKS, CDR2 YYEKEE (reference sequence). The CDR3 sequence is 18 residues long. Germline trimming cut 2 bases from V and 5 bases from J; bases unmatched to any gene: 9. The CDR3: CASSFRTSGSRGTGELFF. CDR3 coding DNA: TGTGCCAGCAGCTTTCGGACTAGCGGGAGTAGGGGAACCGGGGAGCTGTTTTTT. The full variable domain, in which reference TRBV5-5 and TRBJ2-2 provide the parts outside the CDR3, is DAGVTQSPTHLIKTRGQQVTLRCSPISGHKSVSWYQQVLGQGPQFIFQYYEKEERGRGNFPDRFSARQFPNYSSELNVNALLLGDSALYLCASSFRTSGSRGTGELFFGEGSRLTVL.

The rearrangement uses TRBV11-3 and TRBJ2-1; 9 bases are a match to TRBD1. Germline CDR1 and CDR2: SGHNT and YENEEA. There are 16 residues in the CDR3. After removal of 5 bases from V and 1 base from J, the junction contained 6 bases not matched to a gene. The DNA of the CDR3 is TGTGCCAGCAGCCCCCGGGACAGGGCATCCTACAATGAGCAGTTCTTC. It translates to CASSPRDRASYNEQFF.

The genes are TRBV4-1 and TRBJ1-5; D is uncertain. V dropped 5 bases and J dropped 0 bases, with 17 bases sitting between them. Germline-derived CDR1 and CDR2 are MGHRA and YSYEKL. CDR3 size: 17 residues. CDR3 residues: CASSGNPTEHSNQPQHF. CDR3 bases: TGCGCCAGCAGCGGAAACCCCACAGAACATAGCAATCAGCCCCAGCATTTT.

V and J are TRBV18 and TRBJ2-7, with D possibly matching TRBD1 (5 bases). Germline lookup yields CDR1 KGHSH and CDR2 LQKENI. This CDR3 contains 14 residues. V was trimmed by 0 bases and J by 6 bases, leaving 12 bases between them. DNA for the CDR3: TGTGCCAGCTCACCACCAAACAGGCCCGGCGAGCAGTACTTC. This encodes CASSPPNRPGEQYF. Filled out from reference TRBV18 and TRBJ2-7, the complete variable domain reads NAGVMQNPRHLVRRRGQEARLRCSPMKGHSHVYWYRQLPEEGLKFMVYLQKENIIDESGMPKERFSAEFPKEGPSILRIQQVVRGDSAAYFCASSPPNRPGEQYFGPGTRLTVT.

J is TRBJ2-3 and V is TRBV6-1, with 8 nucleotides matching TRBD1. With 1 base clipped from V and 4 bases from J, the junction kept 4 bases outside the gene matches. The CDR3 totals 15 residues. Germline V lookup: CDR1 MNHNS, CDR2 SASEGT. CDR3 sequence reads: CASSEGQGASDTQYF. The CDR3 nucleotides are TGTGCCAGCAGTGAAGGTCAGGGGGCCTCAGATACGCAGTATTTT.

The chain couples TRBV6-5 to TRBJ1-2; D is unresolved. With 5 bases removed from V and 2 bases from J, the gap between germline ends came to 12 bases. This CDR3 is built from 14 residues. Germline CDR1 and CDR2: MNHEY and SVGAGI. The CDR3 reads CASSPGRTNYGYTF. As DNA, the CDR3 is TGTGCCAGCAGTCCCGGTCGAACGAACTATGGCTACACCTTC.

The gene calls are TRBV19 and TRBJ1-1; D may be TRBD1 (5 bases). The germline gives CDR1 LNHDA, CDR2 SQIVND (reference sequence). The length of the CDR3 is 14 residues. V was shortened by 5 bases and J by 4 bases, with 14 bases between the two germline ends. The CDR3 region has the DNA TGTGCCAGTAGTTCCTCGCGGAGGGGCACTGAAGCTTTCTTT. As protein: CASSSSRRGTEAFF.

This rearrangement joins TRBV7-2 to TRBJ2-2; D possibly corresponds to TRBD1 (6 bases). CDR3 length equals 13 residues. CDR1 and CDR2 (germline): SGHTA, FQGNSA. Trimming shortened V by 8 bases and J by 3 bases, and 10 bases separated the two germline ends. CDR3 nucleotides: TGTGCCAGCCAGACAGGACACACCGGGGAGCTGTTTTTT. Its translation: CASQTGHTGELFF.

The rearrangement links TRBV29-1 to TRBJ2-7, with a weak D call TRBD2 (7 bases). The germline V and J ends were trimmed by 4 bases and 3 bases, with 16 bases remaining between them. The CDR3 is 14 residues long. Germline V CDR1 and CDR2: SQVTM, ANQGSEA. In nucleotides, the CDR3 is TGCAGCGTTGGCAAGTGGGAGGGGGTCTACGAGCAGTACTTC. This gives the protein CSVGKWEGVYEQYF.

This clone was picked up a small number of times. The chain joins TRBV25-1 to TRBJ2-7; no firm D call. The CDR3 totals 14 residues. V was clipped by 4 bases and J by 1 base, with 11 bases between them. Germline V gene data show CDR1 as MGHDK and CDR2 as SYGVNS. The CDR3 reads CASSVAGYSYEQYF. The CDR3 bases are TGTGCCAGCAGTGTGGCCGGGTATTCCTACGAGCAGTACTTC.

The rearrangement uses TRBV7-3 and TRBJ2-7, with D perhaps matching TRBD2 (5 bases). Trimming took off 5 bases at V and 3 bases at J, with 17 bases between the two ends. Germline CDR1 SGHTA, CDR2 FQGTGA. This CDR3 spans 15 amino acids. In nucleotides, the CDR3 is TGTGCCAGCAGCCGTGGTGGCTTTCGGGGCTACGAGCAGTACTTC. It yields the protein CASSRGGFRGYEQYF.

This chain uses TRBV19 with TRBJ1-1, with 10 bases that match TRBD1. Germline values: CDR1 LNHDA, CDR2 SQIVND (reference sequence). CDR3 length: 11 residues. J gave up 12 bases and V 7 bases, and 5 bases lay outside the gene matches. CDR3 sequence reads: CASTAGQGTFF. The CDR3 bases are TGTGCCAGTACGGCGGGACAGGGGACTTTCTTT.

V usage is TRBV3-1 (or the pseudogene TRBV3-2) and J usage is TRBJ2-1; 8 bases agree with TRBD1. V trimming: 1 base; J trimming: 5 bases; junction bases outside the gene matches: 7. The CDR3 covers 16 residues. Looked up from germline, CDR1 is LGHDT and CDR2 is YNNKEL (reference sequence). In DNA, the CDR3 is TGTGCCAGCAGCCAAGGACAGGGGCTGAGACACAATGAGCAGTTCTTC. As protein: CASSQGQGLRHNEQFF.

The rearrangement links TRBV19 to TRBJ1-2; 8 bases line up with TRBD1. The germline gives CDR1 LNHDA, CDR2 SQIVND (reference sequence). V lost 7 bases and J lost 8; bases outside the gene matches: 9. The CDR3 is made up of 13 amino acids. CDR3 nucleotides: TGTGCCAGTACCCCGGACAGGGTAGGGGGCTACACCTTC. It yields the protein CASTPDRVGGYTF.

This chain uses TRBV5-4 with TRBJ1-3; D remains unclear. The V and J ends lost 0 bases and 4 bases respectively, with 14 bases between them. Germline V gene lookup returns CDR1 SGHNT and CDR2 YYREEE (reference sequence). The CDR3 totals 16 residues. This chain's CDR3 is CASSLALGALGNTIYF. The CDR3 nucleotides read TGTGCCAGCAGCTTGGCTCTCGGAGCTCTAGGAAACACCATATATTTT.

This rearrangement joins TRBV27 to TRBJ2-7, with 10 bases identical to TRBD1. CDR3 size: 17 residues. Germline CDR1 reads MNHEY; CDR2 reads SMNVEV (reference sequence). The V segment lost 5 bases and the J segment 6 bases; nucleotides outside the gene matches: 16. CDR3 loop: CASSPLLPGQGISEQYF. CDR3 sequence (DNA): TGTGCCAGCAGTCCCCTCCTCCCGGGACAGGGGATAAGCGAGCAGTACTTC.

This sequence joins TRBV7-9 and TRBJ1-1, with TRBD1 identical over 7 bases. V lost 4 bases to trimming and J lost 10 bases; unmatched junction nucleotides: 6. The V gene's germline CDR1 is SEHNR and CDR2 FQNEAQ (reference sequence). The CDR3 has 12 residues. The CDR3 loop reads CASSYRQGPAFF. CDR3 in DNA: TGTGCCAGCAGCTACAGACAGGGTCCAGCTTTCTTT.

V and J are TRBV10-3 and TRBJ1-1; D is perhaps TRBD1 (6 bases). The V end was cut by 5 bases, the J end by 1 base, with 14 bases between. In germline, CDR1 is ENHRY, CDR2 SYGVKD. There are 15 residues in the CDR3. CDR3 bases: TGTGCCATCAGTCGATTGGGACACACGAACACTGAAGCTTTCTTT. Protein product: CAISRLGHTNTEAFF.

This clone was observed a single time. The rearrangement uses TRBV5-1 and TRBJ1-4; D unclear. Between the trimmed V and J ends, which lost 0 bases and 8 bases, there was a span of 20 bases. The CDR3 covers 17 residues. Germline V gene sequence: CDR1 SGHRS, CDR2 YFSETQ. CDR3 region: CASSLAHGGGSGEKLFF. The CDR3 nucleotides are TGCGCCAGCAGCTTGGCCCACGGAGGTGGGTCTGGGGAAAAACTGTTTTTT. Together with reference TRBV5-1 and TRBJ1-4, the CDR3 gives the full variable domain: KAGVTQTPRYLIKTRGQQVTLSCSPISGHRSVSWYQQTPGQGLQFLFEYFSETQRNKGNFPGRFSGRQFSNSRSEMNVSTLELGDSALYLCASSLAHGGGSGEKLFFGSGTQLSVL.

The gene calls are TRBV9 and TRBJ1-1, with D maybe TRBD1 (5 bases). The V and J ends lost 0 bases and 5 bases respectively, with 11 bases between them. Germline CDR1 and CDR2: SGDLS and YYNGEE. There are 14 residues in the CDR3. DNA for the CDR3: TGTGCCAGCAGCGTAGAAGGGGTCGATACTGAAGCTTTCTTT. This translates into CASSVEGVDTEAFF.

The rearrangement uses TRBV27 and TRBJ1-1; a possible D gene is TRBD1 (6 bases). The germline CDR1 and CDR2 sequences are MNHEY and SMNVEV (reference sequence). The CDR3 is made up of 14 amino acids. Trimming took 5 bases from V and 7 from J, leaving 17 bases between them. The CDR3 region has the DNA TGTGCCAGCAGTCCGGGACACACCCAGCTTGAAGCTTTCTTT. This translates into CASSPGHTQLEAFF.

The J gene is TRBJ2-2, the V gene TRBV4-1; 16 positions agree with TRBD2. J was trimmed by 6 bases and V by 3 bases; bases with no gene match: 7. Germline V gene sequence: CDR1 MGHRA, CDR2 YSYEKL. The CDR3 sequence is 18 residues long. The CDR3 loop is CASSQSGLAGGPAGELFF. DNA of the CDR3: TGCGCCAGCAGCCAGTCGGGACTAGCGGGAGGGCCTGCCGGGGAGCTGTTTTTT.

This clone was seen a handful of times. The V and J genes are TRBV7-3 and TRBJ2-2; TRBD1 matches 12 bases. This CDR3 contains 13 residues. V was clipped by 5 bases and J by 13 bases; unmatched bases: 5. CDR1 is SGHTA and CDR2 is FQGTGA in the germline V gene. CDR3 bases: TGTGCCAGCAGCCCCGGGACAGGGGGCAGGCTGTTTTTT. It is translated as CASSPGTGGRLFF.

This clone was seen once. The chain employs TRBV5-1 and TRBJ1-2; D possibly corresponds to TRBD1 (5 bases). Germline V CDR1 and CDR2: SGHRS, YFSETQ. Trimming removed 4 bases at V and 1 base at J, with 11 bases between. The CDR3 has 14 amino acids. CDR3 residues: CASSLDRLNYGYTF. As DNA, the CDR3 is TGCGCCAGCAGCCTAGACAGACTTAACTATGGCTACACCTTC.

V usage is TRBV19 and J usage is TRBJ1-1, with TRBD1 as a possible D gene (6 bases). Between the trimmed V and J ends, which lost 6 bases and 0 bases, there was a span of 17 bases. The CDR3 contains 16 residues. Germline V gene lookup returns CDR1 LNHDA and CDR2 SQIVND (reference sequence). Here the CDR3 reads CASRRQGRLLNTEAFF. The CDR3 DNA sequence: TGTGCCAGTAGGCGTCAGGGGCGTTTATTGAACACTGAAGCTTTCTTT.

The rearrangement joins TRBV6-5 to TRBJ2-1, with 7 bases aligning to TRBD2. The junction had 11 bases not matched to a gene; V was cut back by 6 bases and J by 6 bases. Germline values: CDR1 MNHEY, CDR2 SVGAGI. This CDR3 is built from 15 residues. CDR3 residues: CASRREGGRGNEQFF. The CDR3 coding sequence is TGTGCCAGCAGACGAGAGGGAGGGCGGGGCAATGAGCAGTTCTTC.

The chain combines TRBV29-1 with TRBJ2-3, with TRBD1 matching over 8 bases. V dropped 7 bases and J dropped 1; count of bases not matched to a gene: 4. Germline CDR1 SQVTM, CDR2 ANQGSEA. The CDR3 sequence is 13 residues long. CDR3 in DNA: TGCAGCGCCACAGGGGGTCGCACAGATACGCAGTATTTT. Protein sequence: CSATGGRTDTQYF.

The chain employs TRBV10-3 and TRBJ2-5, with a possible D match to TRBD2 (5 bases). This CDR3 spans 16 amino acids. V lost 0 bases and J 5 bases, leaving 16 bases between the germline ends. Germline V lookup: CDR1 ENHRY, CDR2 SYGVKD. CDR3 residues: CAISESLGELDETQYF. CDR3 nucleotide sequence: TGTGCCATCAGTGAGTCCCTCGGGGAGCTTGACGAGACCCAGTACTTC.